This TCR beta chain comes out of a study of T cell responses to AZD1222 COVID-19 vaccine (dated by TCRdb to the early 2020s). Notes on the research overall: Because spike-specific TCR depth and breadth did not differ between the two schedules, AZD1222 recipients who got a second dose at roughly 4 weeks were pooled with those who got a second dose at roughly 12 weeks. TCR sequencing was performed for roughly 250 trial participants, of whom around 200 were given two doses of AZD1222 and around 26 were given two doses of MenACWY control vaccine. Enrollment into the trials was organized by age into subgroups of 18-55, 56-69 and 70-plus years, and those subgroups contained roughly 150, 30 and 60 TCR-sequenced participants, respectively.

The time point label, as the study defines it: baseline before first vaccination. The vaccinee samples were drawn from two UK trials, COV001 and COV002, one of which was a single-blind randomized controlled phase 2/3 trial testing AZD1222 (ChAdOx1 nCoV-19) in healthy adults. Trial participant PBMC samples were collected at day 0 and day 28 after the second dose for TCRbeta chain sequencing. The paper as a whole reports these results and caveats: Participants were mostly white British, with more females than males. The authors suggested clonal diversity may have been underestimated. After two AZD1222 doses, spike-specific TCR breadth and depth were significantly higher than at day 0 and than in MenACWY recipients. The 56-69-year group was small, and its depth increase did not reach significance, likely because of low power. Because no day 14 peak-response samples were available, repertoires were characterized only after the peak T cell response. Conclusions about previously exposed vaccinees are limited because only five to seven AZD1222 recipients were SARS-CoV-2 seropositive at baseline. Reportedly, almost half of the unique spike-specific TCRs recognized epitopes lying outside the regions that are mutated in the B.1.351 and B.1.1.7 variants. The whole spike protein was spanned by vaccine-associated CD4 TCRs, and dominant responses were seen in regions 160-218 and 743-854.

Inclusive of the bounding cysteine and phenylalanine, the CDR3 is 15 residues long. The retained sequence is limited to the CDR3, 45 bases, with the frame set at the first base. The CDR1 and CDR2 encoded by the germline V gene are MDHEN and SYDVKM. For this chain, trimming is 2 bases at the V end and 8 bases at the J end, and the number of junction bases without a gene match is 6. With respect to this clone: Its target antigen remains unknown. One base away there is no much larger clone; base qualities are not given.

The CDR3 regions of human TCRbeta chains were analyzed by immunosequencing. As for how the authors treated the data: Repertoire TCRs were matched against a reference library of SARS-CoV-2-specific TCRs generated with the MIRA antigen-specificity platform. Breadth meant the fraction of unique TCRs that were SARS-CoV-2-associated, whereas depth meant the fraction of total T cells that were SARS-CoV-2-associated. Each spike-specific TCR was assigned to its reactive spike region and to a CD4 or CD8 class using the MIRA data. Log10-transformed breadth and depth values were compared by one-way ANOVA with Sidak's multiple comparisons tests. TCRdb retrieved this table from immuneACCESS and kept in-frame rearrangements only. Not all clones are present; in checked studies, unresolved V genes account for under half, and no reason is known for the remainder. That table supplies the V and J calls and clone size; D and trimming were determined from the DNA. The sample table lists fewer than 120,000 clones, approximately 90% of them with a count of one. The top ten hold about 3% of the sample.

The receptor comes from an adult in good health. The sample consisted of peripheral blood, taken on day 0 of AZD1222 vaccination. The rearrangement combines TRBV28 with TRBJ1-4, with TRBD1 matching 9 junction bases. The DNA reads TGTGCCAGCAGTTTAGGGACAGGGTTAGGGGAAAAACTGTTTTTT. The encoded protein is CASSLGTGLGEKLFF. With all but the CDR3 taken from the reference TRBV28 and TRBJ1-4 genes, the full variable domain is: DVKVTQSSRYLVKRTGEKVFLECVQDMDHENMFWYRQDPGLGLRLIYFSYDVKMKEKGDIPEGYSVSREKKERFSLILESASTNQTSMYLCASSLGTGLGEKLFFGSGTQLSVL.